The sequence of this T cell receptor (beta chain) was determined in a study of cytotoxic CD8 clonotypes in ibrutinib-treated CLL. Study-level background: After a median about eleven months on treatment (6 to 36), response samples were drawn.

Study observations and caveats: Rising at ibrutinib response, clonality subsequently fell back toward baseline at progression.

The table came from immunoSEQ multiplex PCR; TCRdb's copy has only in-frame clones and leaves some out. The sample has about 300,000 clones, roughly 76% seen once; the top ten hold approximately 5.1%. Concerning this clone: Its antigen is undetermined.

For TCR beta libraries, roughly 2.2 micrograms of genomic DNA were obtained from cryopreserved PBMCs. The CDR3 extends over 16 amino acids. Trimming cost V 3 bases and J 0 bases, with 14 bases left between them. Germline assignment: CDR1 KGHSH and CDR2 LQKENI. The specimen was PBMCs, collected at disease progression, from a patient treated with ibrutinib. V is TRBV18 and J is TRBJ1-1; D is unresolved. This TCR came from a human donor with chronic lymphocytic leukemia. CDR3 coding DNA: TGTGCCAGCTCACCTAGAGAGGGAATCATGAACACTGAAGCTTTCTTT. It is translated as CASSPREGIMNTEAFF.